These T cell receptor beta chains were read from a single sample in a study of blood T cell repertoires in COVID-19. The protocol was immunoSEQ multiplex PCR, while the TCRdb copy is restricted to in-frame clones and leaves out a portion. The sample consists of about 170,000 clones, about nine tenths of them appearing once. Sequencing was carried out using peripheral blood. The receptor source for this set is a man aged 55 to 70 with acute or convalescent COVID-19. The CDR3 runs from the conserved cysteine through the conserved F or W. The order of the fields is clone size, V gene, D gene, CDR3 length, J gene, CDR3 DNA, CDR3 protein. The D gene is left open where the match is weak. Expanded clones get a size class; other rows say once, few or many, or leave the size out.

abundance: once
v_gene: TRBV7-8
d_gene: .
len: 15
j_gene: TRBJ2-5
CDR3nt: TGTGCCAGCAGCTTATTCAGCGGCCCCCGAGAGACCCAGTACTTC
CDR3aa: CASSLFSGPRETQYF

abundance: .
v_gene: TRBV7-9
d_gene: .
len: 15
j_gene: TRBJ2-6
CDR3nt: TGTGCCGGAATACTCACAGGGCCTGGGGCCAACGTCCTGACTTTC
CDR3aa: CAGILTGPGANVLTF

abundance: .
v_gene: TRBV5-1
d_gene: TRBD1
len: 16
j_gene: TRBJ1-1
CDR3nt: TGCCCCCCGTGGGAACAGGGGGCAAGGAAGAACACTGAAGCTTTCTTT
CDR3aa: CPPWEQGARKNTEAFF

abundance: .
v_gene: TRBV19
d_gene: .
len: 15
j_gene: TRBJ2-5
CDR3nt: TGTGCCAGTAGTATCGGTAGCGGCCAAGTAAGGACCCAGTACTTC
CDR3aa: CASSIGSGQVRTQYF

abundance: .
v_gene: TRBV30
d_gene: .
len: 15
j_gene: TRBJ2-1
CDR3nt: TGTGCCTGGAGTGGAGACAGGAGCTCCTACAATGAGCAGTTCTTC
CDR3aa: CAWSGDRSSYNEQFF

abundance: .
v_gene: TRBV11-2
d_gene: TRBD2
len: 14
j_gene: TRBJ2-5
CDR3nt: TGTGCCAGCAGCTTAGTCTGGACTAGTCAGGCCCAGTACTTC
CDR3aa: CASSLVWTSQAQYF

abundance: .
v_gene: TRBV19
d_gene: TRBD1
len: 15
j_gene: TRBJ1-2
CDR3nt: TGTGCCAGTGCCGGGACAGGGGGCGCCGGCTATGGCTACACCTTC
CDR3aa: CASAGTGGAGYGYTF

abundance: .
v_gene: TRBV7-9
d_gene: .
len: 13
j_gene: TRBJ1-2
CDR3nt: TGTGCCAGCAGCTTTACCCCAGGCCATGGCTACACCTTC
CDR3aa: CASSFTPGHGYTF

abundance: .
v_gene: TRBV5-1
d_gene: TRBD1
len: 15
j_gene: TRBJ2-3
CDR3nt: TGCGCCAGCTATTTCGGACAGGGAGGAACAGATACGCAGTATTTT
CDR3aa: CASYFGQGGTDTQYF

abundance: once
v_gene: TRBV27
d_gene: TRBD2
len: 13
j_gene: TRBJ2-7
CDR3nt: TGTGCCAGCAGGCGGGAGGGGAGGTACGAGCAGTACTTC
CDR3aa: CASRREGRYEQYF

abundance: .
v_gene: TRBV3-1/TRBV3-2
d_gene: .
len: 14
j_gene: TRBJ1-1
CDR3nt: TGTGCCAGCAGCCATGGTTGGGCTAACACTGAAGCTTTCTTT
CDR3aa: CASSHGWANTEAFF

abundance: .
v_gene: TRBV5-1
d_gene: TRBD1
len: 16
j_gene: TRBJ1-2
CDR3nt: TGCGCCAGCAGCTTGGGAGGACAGGGACGACACTATGGCTACACCTTC
CDR3aa: CASSLGGQGRHYGYTF

abundance: .
v_gene: TRBV5-1
d_gene: .
len: 17
j_gene: TRBJ2-2
CDR3nt: TGCGCCAGCAGCTTTAAACCTGGACTCCTTATGACCGGGGAGCTGTTTTTT
CDR3aa: CASSFKPGLLMTGELFF

abundance: .
v_gene: TRBV28
d_gene: .
len: 14
j_gene: TRBJ1-2
CDR3nt: TGTGCCAGCAGTGGGCCGACAAATATCTATGGCTACACCTTC
CDR3aa: CASSGPTNIYGYTF

abundance: .
v_gene: TRBV27
d_gene: .
len: 14
j_gene: TRBJ1-5
CDR3nt: TGTGCCAGCAGTTTATCCCTCAGCAATCAGCCCCAGCATTTT
CDR3aa: CASSLSLSNQPQHF

abundance: .
v_gene: TRBV25-1
d_gene: TRBD2
len: 15
j_gene: TRBJ2-3
CDR3nt: TGTGCCAGCAGTCCCCACGCGGGAGTCACAGATACGCAGTATTTT
CDR3aa: CASSPHAGVTDTQYF

abundance: few
v_gene: TRBV11-2
d_gene: .
len: 13
j_gene: TRBJ2-7
CDR3nt: TGTGCCAGCAGCACAATCGACAGCTACGAGCAGTACTTC
CDR3aa: CASSTIDSYEQYF

abundance: .
v_gene: TRBV7-9
d_gene: .
len: 17
j_gene: TRBJ2-1
CDR3nt: TGTGCCAGCAGCTTGGCCCCTAGCGCCAGCTCCTACAATGAGCAGTTCTTC
CDR3aa: CASSLAPSASSYNEQFF

abundance: once
v_gene: TRBV27
d_gene: TRBD1
len: 14
j_gene: TRBJ1-2
CDR3nt: TGTGCCAGCAGTCAGATACAGGGGAGCTATGGCTACACCTTC
CDR3aa: CASSQIQGSYGYTF

abundance: .
v_gene: TRBV19
d_gene: TRBD2
len: 16
j_gene: TRBJ2-1
CDR3nt: TGTGCCAGTAGTATATTTAGCGGGAGCTCCTACAATGAGCAGTTCTTC
CDR3aa: CASSIFSGSSYNEQFF

abundance: once
v_gene: TRBV2
d_gene: .
len: 12
j_gene: TRBJ2-3
CDR3nt: TGTGCCAGCAAGGGGGATCAGGCGACGCAGTATTTT
CDR3aa: CASKGDQATQYF

abundance: .
v_gene: TRBV4-1
d_gene: .
len: 12
j_gene: TRBJ1-2
CDR3nt: TGCGCCAGCAGCCAGGGGGCGCGGGGCTACACCTTC
CDR3aa: CASSQGARGYTF

abundance: .
v_gene: TRBV11-2
d_gene: .
len: 14
j_gene: TRBJ1-1
CDR3nt: TGTGCCAGCAGCTTAGCTGGGGGCTGGACTGAAGCTTTCTTT
CDR3aa: CASSLAGGWTEAFF

abundance: .
v_gene: TRBV7-9
d_gene: .
len: 14
j_gene: TRBJ2-3
CDR3nt: TGTGCCAGCAGCCCAGCGCCGCGGCAAGATACGCAGTATTTT
CDR3aa: CASSPAPRQDTQYF

abundance: .
v_gene: TRBV3-1/TRBV3-2
d_gene: .
len: 13
j_gene: TRBJ1-2
CDR3nt: TGTGCCAGCACTAACAAGGCCACGGGTGGCTACACCTTC
CDR3aa: CASTNKATGGYTF

abundance: .
v_gene: TRBV24-1
d_gene: .
len: 14
j_gene: TRBJ2-3
CDR3nt: TGTGCCACCAGTGAGAGCGGGAGCACAGATACGCAGTATTTT
CDR3aa: CATSESGSTDTQYF

abundance: .
v_gene: TRBV5-5
d_gene: .
len: 13
j_gene: TRBJ2-3
CDR3nt: TGTGCCAGCAGCTTGGATCTGGTGACCGGGGAGTATTTT
CDR3aa: CASSLDLVTGEYF

abundance: once
v_gene: TRBV10-2
d_gene: .
len: 15
j_gene: TRBJ2-5
CDR3nt: TGCGCCAGCAGTCTCCATCATAGGGGCCAAGAGACCCAGTACTTC
CDR3aa: CASSLHHRGQETQYF

abundance: .
v_gene: TRBV19
d_gene: TRBD1
len: 16
j_gene: TRBJ2-2
CDR3nt: TGTGCCAGTAGTATATGGCAGGGGGCCCGATACGGGGAGCTGTTTTTT
CDR3aa: CASSIWQGARYGELFF

abundance: .
v_gene: TRBV5-1
d_gene: .
len: 15
j_gene: TRBJ2-2
CDR3nt: TGCGCCAGCACCCACCCGGACATACCCACCGGGGAGCTGTTTTTT
CDR3aa: CASTHPDIPTGELFF

abundance: .
v_gene: TRBV6-6
d_gene: TRBD1
len: 14
j_gene: TRBJ1-5
CDR3nt: TGTGCCAGCAGCTCCGGACAGGGACGTCTTCCCCAGCATTTT
CDR3aa: CASSSGQGRLPQHF

abundance: .
v_gene: TRBV9
d_gene: .
len: 14
j_gene: TRBJ2-1
CDR3nt: TGTGCCAGCAGCGTGGGGACTTTCCACAATGAGCAGTTCTTC
CDR3aa: CASSVGTFHNEQFF

abundance: once
v_gene: TRBV11-3
d_gene: .
len: 11
j_gene: TRBJ1-1
CDR3nt: TGTGCCAGCAGCTTAGGTGAGGTGGCTTTCTTT
CDR3aa: CASSLGEVAFF

abundance: .
v_gene: TRBV19
d_gene: TRBD1
len: 13
j_gene: TRBJ1-5
CDR3nt: TGTGCCAGTCAGGACAGGGGGTATCAGCCCCAGCATTTT
CDR3aa: CASQDRGYQPQHF

abundance: .
v_gene: TRBV30
d_gene: TRBD1
len: 18
j_gene: TRBJ1-1
CDR3nt: TGTGCCTGGAGTGTACCCGGGGCAGGGGGGATCGGCACCACGGGGGCTTTCTTT
CDR3aa: CAWSVPGAGGIGTTGAFF

abundance: .
v_gene: TRBV24-1
d_gene: .
len: 14
j_gene: TRBJ1-2
CDR3nt: TGTGCCACCAGTGATTTGAACAGAAACTATGGCTACACCTTC
CDR3aa: CATSDLNRNYGYTF

abundance: .
v_gene: TRBV7-9
d_gene: .
len: 15
j_gene: TRBJ1-6
CDR3nt: TGTGCCAGCAGCTTAGACTCCATGACTCACTCGCCCCTCCACTTT
CDR3aa: CASSLDSMTHSPLHF

abundance: .
v_gene: TRBV15
d_gene: TRBD1
len: 15
j_gene: TRBJ2-5
CDR3nt: TGTGCCACCACCCCTAGGACAGGGGGCGCTGAGACCCAGTACTTC
CDR3aa: CATTPRTGGAETQYF

abundance: few
v_gene: TRBV30
d_gene: TRBD2
len: 15
j_gene: TRBJ2-1
CDR3nt: TGTGCCTGGAGTGAGGCTAGCGGGGATAGGAATGAGCAGTTCTTC
CDR3aa: CAWSEASGDRNEQFF

abundance: .
v_gene: TRBV9
d_gene: TRBD2
len: 14
j_gene: TRBJ2-1
CDR3nt: TGTGCCAGCAGCGTTGGCGGGAGGGTGGATGAGCAGTTCTTC
CDR3aa: CASSVGGRVDEQFF

abundance: .
v_gene: TRBV7-3
d_gene: TRBD1
len: 15
j_gene: TRBJ2-1
CDR3nt: TGTGCCAGCAGCTTAGGGCAGGGGGTCTGGAATGAGCAGTTCTTC
CDR3aa: CASSLGQGVWNEQFF

abundance: .
v_gene: TRBV19
d_gene: .
len: 14
j_gene: TRBJ1-5
CDR3nt: TGTGCCAGTGGGCCCAGAAATAGCAATCAGCCCCAGCATTTT
CDR3aa: CASGPRNSNQPQHF

abundance: .
v_gene: TRBV2
d_gene: TRBD1
len: 18
j_gene: TRBJ1-5
CDR3nt: TGTGCCAGCAGTGAAAGACGGGACAGTCTGTTTGTGAGTCAGCCCCAGCATTTT
CDR3aa: CASSERRDSLFVSQPQHF

abundance: .
v_gene: TRBV7-3
d_gene: TRBD2
len: 17
j_gene: TRBJ2-5
CDR3nt: TGTGCCAGCAGCCCCTTTAGCGGGAGTCTTGCCCAAGAGACCCAGTACTTC
CDR3aa: CASSPFSGSLAQETQYF

abundance: .
v_gene: TRBV25-1
d_gene: TRBD1
len: 14
j_gene: TRBJ2-7
CDR3nt: TGTGCCAGCAGTTCACGGACAGGGGGCTACGAGCAGTACTTC
CDR3aa: CASSSRTGGYEQYF

abundance: .
v_gene: TRBV29-1
d_gene: .
len: 14
j_gene: TRBJ1-3
CDR3nt: TGCAGCGTTGAGACAGCCGAAAAGGGAAACACCATATATTTT
CDR3aa: CSVETAEKGNTIYF

abundance: .
v_gene: TRBV7-2
d_gene: .
len: 12
j_gene: TRBJ1-5
CDR3nt: TGTGCCAGCAGCTTAAACAGGGAAGTTCAGCATTTT
CDR3aa: CASSLNREVQHF

abundance: few
v_gene: TRBV7-2
d_gene: .
len: 14
j_gene: TRBJ1-2
CDR3nt: TGTGCCAGCAGCTTAGACGGGTTTAACTATGGCTACACCTTC
CDR3aa: CASSLDGFNYGYTF

abundance: .
v_gene: TRBV7-2
d_gene: TRBD1
len: 12
j_gene: TRBJ2-1
CDR3nt: TGTGCCAGCAGCCCACGACAGGGGGTCAAGTTCTTC
CDR3aa: CASSPRQGVKFF

abundance: .
v_gene: TRBV15
d_gene: TRBD1
len: 14
j_gene: TRBJ1-2
CDR3nt: TGTGCCACCAGCCAGACAGGGTTAGACTATGGCTACACCTTC
CDR3aa: CATSQTGLDYGYTF

abundance: .
v_gene: TRBV5-5
d_gene: TRBD1
len: 16
j_gene: TRBJ2-5
CDR3nt: TGTGCCAGCAGCGCGTCAAAATCCAGGGGGCAAGAGACCCAGTACTTC
CDR3aa: CASSASKSRGQETQYF